These T cell receptor beta chains were read from a single sample in a study of blood T cell repertoires in COVID-19. Sequencing was performed with immunoSEQ multiplex PCR; in TCRdb, only in-frame clones are kept and a portion is missing. Of approximately 190,000 clones listed, 84% were seen once; the top ten hold 20%. Sequenced sample: peripheral blood. The receptors here all came from a human donor in a cohort sampled during active COVID-19. Both conserved end residues are part of each CDR3. D genes are given only for firm matches. Some rows have no size entry. The others give once, few or many, or a class for an expanded clone.

size: NA
V: TRBV19
J: TRBJ2-3
D: TRBD2
DNA: TGTGCCAGTAGTGTCCCCTATCGCGGGGGGACCACAGATACGCAGTATTTT
CDR3: CASSVPYRGGTTDTQYF

size: NA
V: TRBV7-2
J: TRBJ2-7
D: NA
DNA: TGTGCCAGCAGCTTAGTTCAGGGGTCCTACGAGCAGTACTTC
CDR3: CASSLVQGSYEQYF

size: NA
V: TRBV18
J: TRBJ2-7
D: NA
DNA: TGTGCCAGCTCACCAACTCGGGACACTTACGAGCAGTACTTC
CDR3: CASSPTRDTYEQYF

size: many
V: TRBV10-2
J: TRBJ2-1
D: NA
DNA: TGCGCCAGCACCATAGAAAGCTCCTACAATGAGCAGTTCTTC
CDR3: CASTIESSYNEQFF

size: NA
V: TRBV4-2
J: TRBJ1-4
D: NA
DNA: TGTGCCAGCAGCCAAGTTGGTACTCGTGGGCACCTGGAAAAACTGTTTTTT
CDR3: CASSQVGTRGHLEKLFF

size: NA
V: TRBV19
J: TRBJ1-1
D: NA
DNA: TGTGCCAGTAGTCCCGACTTTGTGGACACTGAAGCTTTCTTT
CDR3: CASSPDFVDTEAFF

size: NA
V: TRBV9
J: TRBJ1-5
D: NA
DNA: TGTGCCAGCTCCCCGACCGGGAGCAATCAGCCCCAGCATTTT
CDR3: CASSPTGSNQPQHF

size: NA
V: TRBV29-1
J: TRBJ1-4
D: NA
DNA: TGCAGCGTTGCCCCGACAGCAGCAACTAATGAAAAACTGTTTTTT
CDR3: CSVAPTAATNEKLFF

size: NA
V: TRBV30
J: TRBJ2-7
D: TRBD1
DNA: TGTGCCTGGAGCCTCCGGGACAGGGAAGTTGGCGAGCAGTACTTC
CDR3: CAWSLRDREVGEQYF

size: NA
V: TRBV5-1
J: TRBJ2-1
D: TRBD1
DNA: TGCGCCAGCAGCTTGGCCGCGAACAGGGGTAACGAGCAGTTCTTC
CDR3: CASSLAANRGNEQFF

size: NA
V: TRBV24-1
J: TRBJ2-5
D: TRBD1
DNA: TGTGCCACCAGTGATTCAGGGGGTGAAGAGACCCAGTACTTC
CDR3: CATSDSGGEETQYF

size: NA
V: TRBV11-3
J: TRBJ2-5
D: TRBD2
DNA: TGTGCCAGCAGCTTATATGGGACTAGCGAAGAGACCCAGTACTTC
CDR3: CASSLYGTSEETQYF

size: NA
V: TRBV28
J: TRBJ2-6
D: TRBD1
DNA: TGTGCCAGCAGTTTAGGAGGACAGGGGGCGCACGGGGCCAACGTCCTGACTTTC
CDR3: CASSLGGQGAHGANVLTF

size: NA
V: TRBV19
J: TRBJ1-2
D: NA
DNA: TGTGCCAGTGACTGGAACTATGGCTACACCTTC
CDR3: CASDWNYGYTF

size: NA
V: TRBV28
J: TRBJ2-1
D: NA
DNA: TGTGCCAGCACAACTAGTCCATCATACAATGAGCAGTTCTTC
CDR3: CASTTSPSYNEQFF

size: NA
V: TRBV19
J: TRBJ2-1
D: TRBD2
DNA: TGTGCCAGTAGTTCAACTAGCGGGAGTTATGAGCAGTTCTTC
CDR3: CASSSTSGSYEQFF

size: few
V: TRBV28
J: TRBJ1-5
D: NA
DNA: TGTGCCAGCAGTTTGCCTGCGCGGTTTAGCAATCAGCCCCAGCATTTT
CDR3: CASSLPARFSNQPQHF

size: NA
V: TRBV30
J: TRBJ2-5
D: TRBD2
DNA: TGTGCCTGGCCGACCGGGACTAGCGGGAGTCGGGGGGAGACCCAGTACTTC
CDR3: CAWPTGTSGSRGETQYF

size: NA
V: TRBV2
J: TRBJ2-3
D: NA
DNA: TGTGCCAGCAGTGAGGAAAACGGCGGGCTCAGGACAGATACGCAGTATTTT
CDR3: CASSEENGGLRTDTQYF

size: once
V: TRBV3-1/TRBV3-2
J: TRBJ2-7
D: TRBD2
DNA: TGTGCCAGCAGCCCTCACCTACTAGCGGGGTTCCTCTACGAGCAGTACTTC
CDR3: CASSPHLLAGFLYEQYF

size: once
V: TRBV15
J: TRBJ2-7
D: TRBD1
DNA: TGTGCCACCAGCACCACACCGGACAGGTACTACGAGCAGTACTTC
CDR3: CATSTTPDRYYEQYF

size: NA
V: TRBV19
J: TRBJ1-1
D: TRBD1
DNA: TGTGCCAGTAGTCTGAACGGACAGGGATGGACTGAAGCTTTCTTT
CDR3: CASSLNGQGWTEAFF

size: NA
V: TRBV5-1
J: TRBJ1-2
D: TRBD1
DNA: TGCGCCAGCAGTAAAACCGGGACAGGGGGCGCGAATGGCTACACCTTC
CDR3: CASSKTGTGGANGYTF

size: NA
V: TRBV27
J: TRBJ2-1
D: NA
DNA: TGTGCCAGCGGCCTTGGGCCATCGTATGAGCAGTTCTTC
CDR3: CASGLGPSYEQFF

size: NA
V: TRBV24-1
J: TRBJ1-5
D: NA
DNA: TGTGCCACCAGTGATTCAGATCAGCCCCAGCATTTT
CDR3: CATSDSDQPQHF

size: NA
V: TRBV5-4
J: TRBJ2-7
D: NA
DNA: TGTGCCAGCAGCTTGGACATTTCCTACGAGCAGTACTTC
CDR3: CASSLDISYEQYF

size: NA
V: TRBV20-1
J: TRBJ2-1
D: TRBD2
DNA: TGCAGTGCTGGGAGGGACCGGCGGATCTTC
CDR3: CSAGRDRRIF

size: few
V: TRBV28
J: TRBJ2-1
D: NA
DNA: TGTGCCAGCAGACCGGGATCTTCCAATGAGCAGTTCTTC
CDR3: CASRPGSSNEQFF

size: NA
V: TRBV6-6
J: TRBJ2-7
D: TRBD2
DNA: TGTGCCAGCAGTTACTCGGTGCGGGAGCTGAATTACGAGCAGTACTTC
CDR3: CASSYSVRELNYEQYF

size: NA
V: TRBV28
J: TRBJ1-2
D: NA
DNA: TGTGCCAGCAGTTTACGGGGTAAGGGAGGCTACACCTTC
CDR3: CASSLRGKGGYTF

size: NA
V: TRBV18
J: TRBJ2-2
D: NA
DNA: TGTGCCAGCTCGACCGGAACAGTGATCACCGGGGAGCTGTTTTTT
CDR3: CASSTGTVITGELFF

size: once
V: TRBV28
J: TRBJ2-7
D: TRBD1
DNA: TGTGCCACCGACTCCGGGACAGGGTCCTACGAGCAGTACTTC
CDR3: CATDSGTGSYEQYF

size: NA
V: TRBV28
J: TRBJ2-7
D: NA
DNA: TGTGCCAGCAGTAATCAGGAAAAGCAGTACTTC
CDR3: CASSNQEKQYF

size: NA
V: TRBV19
J: TRBJ1-5
D: TRBD1
DNA: TGTGCCAGTAGTACAGGGATGACAGGGGGCAATCAGCCCCAGCATTTT
CDR3: CASSTGMTGGNQPQHF

size: NA
V: TRBV12-3/TRBV12-4
J: TRBJ2-5
D: TRBD2
DNA: TGTGCCAGCGGACGGGGGGTACAAGAGACCCAGTACTTC
CDR3: CASGRGVQETQYF

size: NA
V: TRBV18
J: TRBJ2-5
D: NA
DNA: TGTGCCAGCTCACCTCTAACGCAAGAGACCCAGTACTTC
CDR3: CASSPLTQETQYF

size: NA
V: TRBV5-4
J: TRBJ1-3
D: NA
DNA: TGTGCCAGCAGCTTGTACGGTACCTCTGGAAACACCATATATTTT
CDR3: CASSLYGTSGNTIYF